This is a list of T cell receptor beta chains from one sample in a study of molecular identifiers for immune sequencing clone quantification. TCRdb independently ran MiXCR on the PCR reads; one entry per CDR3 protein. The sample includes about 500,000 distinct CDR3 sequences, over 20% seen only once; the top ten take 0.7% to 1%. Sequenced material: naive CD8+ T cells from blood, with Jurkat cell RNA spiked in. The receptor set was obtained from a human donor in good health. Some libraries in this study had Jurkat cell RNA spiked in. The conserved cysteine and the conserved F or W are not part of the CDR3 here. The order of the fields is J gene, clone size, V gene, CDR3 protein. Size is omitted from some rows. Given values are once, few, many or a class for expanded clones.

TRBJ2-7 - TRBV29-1 SVVESGSYEQY
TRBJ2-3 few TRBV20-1 SARDESSGTDTQY
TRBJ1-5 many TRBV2 ASSEDTPKHSNQPQH
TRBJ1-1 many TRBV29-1 SVTGTENTEAF
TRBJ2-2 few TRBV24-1 ATSDSAPAGELF
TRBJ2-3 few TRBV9 ASSWGTGYGDTQY
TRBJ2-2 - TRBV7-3 ASSPADRGNIGELF
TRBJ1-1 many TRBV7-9 ASSLVHTFPNTEAF
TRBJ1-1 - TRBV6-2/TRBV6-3 ASMSGLRTGDEAF
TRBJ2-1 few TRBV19 ASSPHLAGGPPYNEQF
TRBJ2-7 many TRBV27 ASSSSGDYEQY
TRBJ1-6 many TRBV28 ASSLTGSGANSPLH
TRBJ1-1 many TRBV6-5 ASSPDRAAEAF
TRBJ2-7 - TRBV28 ASSLLAGDERY
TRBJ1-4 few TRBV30 AWSTGQGDEKLF